This T cell receptor beta chain was profiled in a study of early T cells in non-severe SARS-CoV-2 infection (dated by TCRdb to about 2021). Background for the entire study: Because TCR sequencing was done on bulk RNA from unsorted whole blood, the alpha and beta chains could not be paired.

Library method: 5' RACE. The instrument given in TCRdb is NextSeq 500. The TCR library protocol attached unique molecular identifiers to individual cDNA molecules to correct for sequencing error and PCR bias. Both TCR alpha and beta chains were sequenced, and tight co-correlation was observed between alpha and beta sequence abundances in each sample. As for how the authors treated the data: Decombinator V4 was used to annotate the V gene, J gene and CDR3 of the TCR sequences. TCRs were defined as expanded if a significant change between any two time points was detected under a Poisson model with p below 0.0001. TCR abundances were normalised to the total number of TCRs sequenced per sample and were expressed as counts per million. VDJdb, accessed on 1 November 2021, was searched for TCRs annotated for CMV, EBV and SARS-CoV-2, and TCRs annotated for more than one antigen were excluded. TCRdb ran its own pipeline on the public reads, namely fastp trimming at Q25 and MiXCR clone calling, and kept in-frame beta chains. Each CDR3 protein appears once, grouped with its most common genes and DNA. V and J calls and clone size were set by TCRdb, not the authors. Counted in this sample were 25,000 to 30,000 distinct CDR3 sequences; about 4.2% of them appeared once. Approximately 4.6% of the sample belongs to the ten largest clones.

General findings and caveats noted by the study authors: VDJdb matching was skewed toward anti-spike CD8 responses and likely underestimated virus-specific expansions, missing private and CD4 specificities.

Set within a cohort of healthcare workers in London, UK, this nested case-control study involved weekly PCR testing of nasopharyngeal swabs along with blood sampling. Healthcare workers were enrolled in the week of the UK lockdown, from 23 to 31 March 2020, and were followed every week for up to roughly 15 weeks. This clonotype was found a few times. This receptor's antigen is unknown. The sample holds no much larger clone one base away, and base qualities are not on file. The TCR sequence derives from an adult who was a healthcare worker with PCR-confirmed SARS-CoV-2 infection or an uninfected control (not recorded which). Sequenced input: whole blood.

The CDR3 protein: CASSLSAIRDTNTGELFF. In nucleotide form, the sequence is TGTGCCAGCAGCTTATCGGCTATCCGGGATACGAACACCGGGGAGCTGTTTTTT. The chain is encoded by TRBV7-3 joined to TRBJ2-2, with TRBD2 perhaps the D gene, on 5 matching bases. Taken from the germline V gene, the CDR1 and CDR2 loops are SGHTA and FQGTGA. The CDR3 numbers 18 residues from cysteine through phenylalanine. Just CDR3 DNA is preserved here, 54 bases in frame from base 1. Trimming at the junction amounts to 2 bases on V and 0 bases on J, and the germline ends lie 16 bases apart.